One and the same sample provided the 20 T cell receptor beta chains below, sequenced in a study of tissue T cells after allogeneic stem cell transplantation. As to time point: mouse harvest day 14 after allogeneic transplant. The graft held 10^6 splenic CD5+ T cells and 10^7 T-cell-depleted bone marrow cells. TCRdb's copy holds only in-frame clones and misses some; the assay was immunoSEQ multiplex PCR. The table has about 5,000 clones, over 30% seen once. The specimen was gut tissue. These receptor sequences come from a female BALB/c mouse given C57BL/6 T cells with graft-versus-host disease after an allogeneic hematopoietic cell transplant.

Worth noting for this clone: Gene names follow the mouse nomenclature. The CDR3 end lies 1 residue beyond the end of the read and is filled in from the germline J gene. V usage is TRBV26 and J usage is TRBJ1-2; the match to TRBD1 covers 7 bases. V was clipped by 2 bases and J by 0 bases; unmatched bases: 3. Germline V gene lookup returns CDR1 KGHPV and CDR2 FQNQEV (reference sequence). The CDR3 has 15 residues. The CDR3 sequence is CASSLTQGANSDYTF. The part of the CDR3 DNA that was read is TGTGCCAGCAGTCTGACGCAGGGGGCAAACTCCGACTACACC.

In its sample, this clone is large. Germline and genes: mouse. Read data end 1 residue before the CDR3 end; the end is taken from the germline J gene. The rearrangement joins TRBV31 to TRBJ2-7; TRBD2 might be the D (7 bases). CDR3 length: 15 residues. V lost 4 bases and J lost 0, with 16 bases in between. Germline V lookup: CDR1 GKSSPN, CDR2 SITVG. CDR3: CAWTAGGTISYEQYF. The CDR3 bases that were read are TGTGCCTGGACCGCGGGGGGGACAATCTCCTATGAACAGTAC.

With respect to this clone: All gene names here are mouse names. The CDR3 is cut off 1 residue early in the read; its end comes from the germline J gene. The chain uses TRBV26 and TRBJ2-7; 10 bases match TRBD1. This CDR3 spans 14 amino acids. Per the germline V gene, CDR1 is KGHPV and CDR2 is FQNQEV (reference sequence). V gave up 4 bases and J gave up 2 bases; unmatched junction bases: 2. Incomplete CDR3 DNA: TGTGCCAGCAGTCCCGGGACAGGGGCCTATGAACAGTAC. It is translated as CASSPGTGAYEQY. The full CDR3 sequence reads CASSPGTGAYEQYF.

As for this clone: Any gene name here is a mouse gene name. The DNA ends 1 residue before the CDR3 does, and the rest of the CDR3 is filled in from the germline J gene. This chain links TRBV12-1 with TRBJ2-1, with a weak D call TRBD1 (5 bases). CDR1 and CDR2 from the germline V gene are SGHSN and HYEKVE. The CDR3 totals 15 residues. The ends were cut back, 0 bases at V and 1 base at J, with 9 bases in the middle. CDR3 sequence reads: CASSLPTENYAEQFF. Incomplete CDR3 DNA: TGTGCCAGCTCTCTCCCGACAGAAAACTATGCTGAGCAGTTC. Filled out from reference TRBV12-1 and TRBJ2-1, the complete variable domain reads DSGVVQSPRHIIKEKGGRSVLTCIPISGHSNVVWYQQTLGKELKFLIQHYEKVERDKGFLPSRFSVQQFDDYHSEMNMSALELEDSAMYFCASSLPTENYAEQFFGPGTRLTVL.

With respect to this clone: The genes are named according to mouse. The read terminates 1 residue before the CDR3 end, so the remaining end is supplied by the germline J gene. The rearrangement joins TRBV12-1 to TRBJ2-4; 9 bases match TRBD1. The J segment lost 7 bases and the V segment lost 4 bases, leaving 5 bases of the junction unmatched. CDR1 and CDR2 (germline): SGHSN, HYEKVE. The CDR3 loop spans 13 amino acids. The CDR3: CASSQQGADTLYF. The CDR3 bases that were read are TGTGCCAGCTCCCAACAGGGGGCGGACACCTTGTAC.

This clone was seen a handful of times. The genes and germline here are from mouse. The read falls 1 residue short of the CDR3 end, and the missing part is taken from the germline J gene. The gene calls are TRBV26 and TRBJ2-1, with no clear D. CDR1 is KGHPV and CDR2 is FQNQEV in the germline V gene (reference sequence). The CDR3 is 12 residues long. V was cut by 4 bases and J by 6 bases, with 7 bases left in between. Incomplete CDR3 DNA: TGTGCCAGCAGTCCCAGGATTGCTGAGCAGTTC. Translating it yields CASSPRIAEQF. The whole CDR3 protein reads CASSPRIAEQFF.

This clone was seen only a few times. Gene names and germline match the mouse. The read finishes 1 residue shy of the CDR3 end, and the germline J gene is used to complete it. This sequence joins TRBV23 and TRBJ2-1; the table's D call, TRBD1, was not checked against the DNA. Looked up from germline, CDR1 is KGHTA and CDR2 is FQNQQP. This CDR3 spans 14 amino acids. The sequenced CDR3 bases are TGCTCCAGCAGGCCCGACAGGGGGGGGGCTGAGCAGTTC. Translated: CSSRPDRGGAEQF. The entire CDR3 is CSSRPDRGGAEQFF. Combining the CDR3 with reference TRBV23 and TRBJ2-1 gives the whole variable domain DAAVTQKPRYLIKMKGQEAEMKCIPEKGHTAVFWYQQKQSKELKFLIYFQNQQPLDQIDMVKERFSAVCPSSSLCSLGIRTCEAEDSALYLCSSRPDRGGAEQFFGPGTRLTVL.

This clone is labeled as medium-sized. These gene names are mouse names. The CDR3 end is not reached by the read, which stops 1 residue before it; the germline J gene fills it in. The J gene is TRBJ2-4, the V gene TRBV13-1, with a possible D match to TRBD2 (6 bases). The CDR3 contains 12 residues. Germline lookup yields CDR1 NSHNY and CDR2 SYGAGN. Trimming removed 2 bases from V and 7 bases from J, with 8 bases in between. The CDR3 protein is CASSDRGDTLYF. The CDR3 DNA, read in part, is TGTGCCAGCAGTGACCGGGGGGACACCTTGTAC.

This clone was seen only a few times. Germline and genes here are mouse. The DNA ends 1 residue before the CDR3 does, and the rest of the CDR3 is filled in from the germline J gene. The gene calls are TRBV15 and TRBJ2-3, with D tentatively TRBD2 (6 bases). CDR1 is SGHND, CDR2 FRSKSL, per germline. The CDR3 extends over 15 amino acids. Trimming took off 2 bases at V and 1 base at J, with 10 bases between the two ends. Partial CDR3 DNA: TGTGCCAGCAGTTTAACGGGGGGTGGTGCAGAAACGCTGTAT. It codes for CASSLTGGGAETLY. The entire CDR3 sequence reads CASSLTGGGAETLYF.

Comments on this clone: Genes and germline are mouse. Read sequence stops 1 residue before the CDR3 end, and the germline J gene provides the missing end. The chain carries TRBV23 and TRBJ2-4; the table's D call of TRBD2 was not tested on the DNA. Germline CDR1 is KGHTA and CDR2 is FQNQQP. The CDR3 extends over 15 amino acids. The CDR3 DNA, read in part, is TGCTCCAGCAGTCAATCTATGGGTAGTCAAAACACCTTGTAC. Translation: CSSSQSMGSQNTLY. The full CDR3 protein is CSSSQSMGSQNTLYF. Variable domain in full (rest from reference TRBV23 and TRBJ2-4): DAAVTQKPRYLIKMKGQEAEMKCIPEKGHTAVFWYQQKQSKELKFLIYFQNQQPLDQIDMVKERFSAVCPSSSLCSLGIRTCEAEDSALYLCSSSQSMGSQNTLYFGAGTRLSVL.

About this clone: Gene names are the mouse ones. The CDR3 end lies 1 residue beyond the end of the read and is filled in from the germline J gene. The chain has TRBV20 and TRBJ2-3, with a weak D call TRBD1 (5 bases). CDR1 is GFQATS and CDR2 is STVNSAI in the germline V gene. This CDR3 contains 13 residues. Trimming removed 6 bases at V and 0 bases at J, with 10 bases between. The part of the CDR3 DNA that was read is TGTGGTGCAAGGACAACTAGTGCAGAAACGCTGTAT. Its translation is CGARTTSAETLY. The CDR3 in full is CGARTTSAETLYF.

Comment on this clone: The gene names given are mouse names. The read finishes 1 residue shy of the CDR3 end, and the germline J gene is used to complete it. V usage is TRBV13-3 and J usage is TRBJ1-1; D uncertain. This CDR3 is 12 amino acids long. The ends were cut back, 5 bases at V and 3 bases at J, with 8 bases in the middle. Germline CDR1 is NNHDY and CDR2 is SYVADS. CDR3 protein: CASRGWDTEVFF. The DNA read from the CDR3 is TGTGCCAGCAGAGGGTGGGACACAGAAGTCTTC.

Concerning this clone: Gene and germline names: mouse. The CDR3 end lies 1 residue beyond the end of the read and is filled in from the germline J gene. The chain couples TRBV13-2 to TRBJ2-2; 7 bases are shared with TRBD2. The germline gives CDR1 NNHNN, CDR2 SYGAGS (reference sequence). The V segment lost 1 base and the J segment 7 bases; nucleotides outside the gene matches: 4. CDR3 length: 14 residues. The CDR3 reads CASGDWGVDGQLYF. Partial CDR3 DNA: TGTGCCAGCGGTGATTGGGGGGTGGACGGGCAGCTCTAC.

In the case of this clone: Gene names are the mouse ones. Read sequence stops 1 residue before the CDR3 end, and the germline J gene provides the missing end. The chain joins TRBV19 to TRBJ1-1; D possibly corresponds to TRBD1 (5 bases). Germline-derived CDR1 and CDR2 are FNHDT and SITEND (reference sequence). The CDR3 spans 15 residues. V was cut by 2 bases and J by 0 bases, with 11 bases left in between. The CDR3 loop reads CASSMVGGANTEVFF. The part of the CDR3 DNA that was read is TGTGCCAGCAGTATGGTGGGGGGAGCAAACACAGAAGTCTTC.

Comment on this clone: All gene names here are mouse names. The read ends 1 residue shy of where the CDR3 ends; the end is completed using the germline J gene. The V gene is TRBV23, the J gene TRBJ2-5; TRBD2, the table's D call, lacks a check against the DNA. Germline V gene data show CDR1 as KGHTA and CDR2 as FQNQQP. The CDR3 totals 15 residues. CDR3 DNA (partial): TGCTCCAGCAGTCAATCAAACTGGGGGGATGACACCCAGTAC. Residues: CSSSQSNWGDDTQY. The CDR3 reads in full as CSSSQSNWGDDTQYF.

With regard to this clone: Germline and genes: mouse. The read ends 1 residue early relative to the CDR3; the germline J gene fills the gap. This chain joins TRBV5 and TRBJ2-5, with 8 bases fitting TRBD2. The CDR3 has 15 residues. The V and J ends lost 1 base and 6 bases, in that order; junction bases with no gene match: 6. The germline V gene has CDR1 LGHNA and CDR2 YNLKQL (reference sequence). The CDR3: CASSQGGGRGDTQYF. The sequenced part of the CDR3 DNA is TGTGCCAGCAGCCAAGGGGGGGGGCGCGGGGACACCCAGTAC.

This clone has a handful of counts. Genes and germline come from the mouse. Read data end 1 residue before the CDR3 end; the end is taken from the germline J gene. This chain links TRBV26 with TRBJ2-7; D not certain. Per the germline V gene, CDR1 is KGHPV and CDR2 is FQNQEV (reference sequence). The CDR3 totals 12 residues. Between the trimmed V and J ends, which lost 4 bases and 4 bases, there was a span of 8 bases. CDR3 sequence: CASSQGRYEQYF. The part of the CDR3 DNA that was read is TGTGCCAGCAGTCAGGGCAGGTATGAACAGTAC. Full variable domain (outside the CDR3, taken from reference TRBV26 and TRBJ2-7): NSKVIQTPRYLVKGQGQKAKMRCIPEKGHPVVFWYQQNKNNEFKFLINFQNQEVLQQIDMTEKRFSAECPSNSPCSLEIQSSEAGDSALYLCASSQGRYEQYFGPGTRLTVL.

Of note for this clone: The genes are named according to mouse. The read ends 1 residue early relative to the CDR3; the germline J gene fills the gap. The J gene is TRBJ2-1, the V gene TRBV3; 7 nucleotides match TRBD1. V trimming: 6 bases; J trimming: 5 bases; junction bases outside the gene matches: 4. Germline CDR1 and CDR2: SNHLY and FYNGKV (reference sequence). This CDR3 region has 13 residues. Here the CDR3 reads CASSHRGDAEQFF. The part of the CDR3 DNA that was read is TGTGCCAGCAGTCACAGGGGAGATGCTGAGCAGTTC.

Notes on this clone: Germline and genes here are mouse. The CDR3 sequence is CASSLGGDTQYF. The CDR3 bases that were read are TGTGCCAGCAGTTTAGGGGGAGACACCCAGTAC. V gene TRBV15 combines with J gene TRBJ2-5, with D uncertain. The read halts 1 residue ahead of the CDR3 end, with the missing end drawn from the germline J gene. This CDR3 is 12 amino acids long. Trimming shortened V by 1 base and J by 5 bases, and 4 bases separated the two germline ends. Germline CDR1 reads SGHND; CDR2 reads FRSKSL.

By sample share, this clone is large. Mouse gene names apply. The DNA ends 1 residue before the CDR3 does, and the rest of the CDR3 is filled in from the germline J gene. The genes are TRBV16 and TRBJ2-7; no reliable D call. Trimming stripped 3 bases from V and 4 bases from J, with 1 base between. This CDR3 comprises 10 residues. Germline V gene data show CDR1 as SGHSA and CDR2 as FRNQAP. The sequenced part of the CDR3 DNA is TGTGCAAGCAGCTTTTATGAACAGTAC. It codes for CASSFYEQY. The full CDR3 protein is CASSFYEQYF.